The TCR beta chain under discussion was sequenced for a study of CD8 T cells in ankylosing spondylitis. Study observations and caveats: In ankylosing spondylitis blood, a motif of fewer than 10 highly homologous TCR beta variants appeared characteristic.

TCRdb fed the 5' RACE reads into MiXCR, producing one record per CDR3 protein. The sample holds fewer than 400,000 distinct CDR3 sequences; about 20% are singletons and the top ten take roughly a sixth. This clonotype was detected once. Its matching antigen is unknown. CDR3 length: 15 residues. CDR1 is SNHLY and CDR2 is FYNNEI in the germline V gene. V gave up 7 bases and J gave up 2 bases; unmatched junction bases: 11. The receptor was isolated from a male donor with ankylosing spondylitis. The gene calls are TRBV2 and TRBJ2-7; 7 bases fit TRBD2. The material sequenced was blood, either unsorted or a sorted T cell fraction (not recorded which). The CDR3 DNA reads TGTGCCAGCAATCCCTGGGCTAGCGGAACCTACGAGCAGTACTTC. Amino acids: CASNPWASGTYEQYF.